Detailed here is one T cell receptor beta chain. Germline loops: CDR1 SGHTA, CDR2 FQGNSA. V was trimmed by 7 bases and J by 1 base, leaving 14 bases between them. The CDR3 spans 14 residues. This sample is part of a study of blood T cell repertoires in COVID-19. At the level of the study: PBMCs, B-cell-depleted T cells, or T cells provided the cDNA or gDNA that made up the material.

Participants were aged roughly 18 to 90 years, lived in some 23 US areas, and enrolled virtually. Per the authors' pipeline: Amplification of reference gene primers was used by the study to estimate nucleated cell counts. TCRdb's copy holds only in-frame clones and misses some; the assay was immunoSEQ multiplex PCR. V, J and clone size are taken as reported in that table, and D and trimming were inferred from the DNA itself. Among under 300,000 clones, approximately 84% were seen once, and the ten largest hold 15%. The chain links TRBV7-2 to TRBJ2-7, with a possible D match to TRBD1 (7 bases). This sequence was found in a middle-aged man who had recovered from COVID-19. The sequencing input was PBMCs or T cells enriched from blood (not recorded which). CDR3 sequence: CASKTGRGSYEQYF. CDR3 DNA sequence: TGTGCCAGCAAGACAGGGCGGGGATCCTACGAGCAGTACTTC.